The clone carrying this TCR beta chain came up a few times. Its antigen is not identified. Trimming cost V 0 bases and J 5 bases; bases outside gene matches: 9. From germline, CDR1 is GTSNPN and CDR2 SVGIG (reference sequence). The CDR3 sequence is 15 residues long. This entry comes from a study of T cells in Graves' hyperthyroidism and ophthalmopathy. Study outcomes and limitations: Ophthalmopathy could be told apart from stable hyperthyroidism with a 13 V-J model.

Absence of ophthalmopathy progression within 18 months defined stable Graves' hyperthyroidism. Hyperthyroidism, newly diagnosed and lasting under 2 months, affected patients aged 18 to 65. TCR beta CDR3 region amplification was performed from RNA transcripts. In the first-round RT-PCR of the TCR CDR3, the HTBI primer set was used. MiXCR was run by TCRdb on the multiplex PCR reads, yielding one entry per CDR3 protein. The repertoire has 700,000 or so distinct CDR3 sequences, 15% to 20% of them found once; the top ten carry around 7.7%. Sequenced material: blood. The genes are TRBV30 and TRBJ1-1; 7 nucleotides match TRBD1. The TCR sequence derives from a man aged 18-30 years with Graves' hyperthyroidism. This CDR3 is CAWSVMGRGLTEAFF. As DNA, the CDR3 is TGTGCCTGGAGTGTCATGGGGAGGGGGCTAACTGAAGCTTTCTTT.